This T cell receptor (beta chain) was identified during a study of cytomegalovirus exposure and HLA in healthy donors. On the study more broadly: The study placed approximately 80% of its approximately 400 genotyped donors in the Caucasian-associated ancestry cluster. Study conclusions and caveats: The study listed roughly 160 cytomegalovirus-associated TCR beta chains.

The CDR3 has 19 amino acids. V lost 5 bases to trimming and J lost 0 bases; unmatched junction nucleotides: 10. Per the germline V gene, CDR1 is SGHDN and CDR2 is FVKESK. The PCR used 60 Vbeta and 13 Jbeta primers. Here immunoSEQ multiplex PCR was the method, and the copy in TCRdb shows in-frame clones only, minus some. The repertoire consists of some 150,000 clones, with around 79% occurring once and the leading ten covering roughly 3.6%. On this clone: As yet, its antigen is unknown.

The sequence was collected from a human donor in good health. Sequencing used PBMCs. The chain joins TRBV14 to TRBJ2-1, with 13 bases fitting TRBD2. The CDR3, as DNA: TGTGCCAGCAGCACTTGGACTAGCGGGAGCTACAGCTCCTACAATGAGCAGTTCTTC. This translates into CASSTWTSGSYSSYNEQFF.